The 22 T cell receptor beta chains listed next were all sequenced from one sample in a study of T cell responses to AZD1222 COVID-19 vaccine. Only in-frame clones appear in the TCRdb table, and some are missing; sequencing was by immunoSEQ multiplex PCR. The sample records about 130,000 clones, around 89% being singletons. The input for sequencing was peripheral blood, taken on day 0 of AZD1222 vaccination. The receptor set was obtained from an adult in good health.

The J gene is TRBJ2-5, the V gene TRBV7-3, with TRBD2 as a possible D gene (6 bases). In germline, CDR1 is SGHTA, CDR2 FQGTGA. The CDR3 has 14 amino acids. V was pared by 2 bases and J by 5 bases, with 12 bases between. The DNA for the CDR3 is TGTGCCAGCAGCTTATATGGGGGGTTGGAGACCCAGTACTTC. It encodes CASSLYGGLETQYF.

V and J are TRBV18 and TRBJ2-7, with D perhaps matching TRBD2 (5 bases). Germline CDR1 reads KGHSH; CDR2 reads LQKENI. The V gene lost 6 bases and the J gene lost 2 bases, with 14 bases spanning the gap. The CDR3 extends over 14 amino acids. The CDR3 loop is CASSPYGSPYEQYF. The CDR3 DNA reads as TGTGCCAGCTCCCCTTATGGGAGCCCCTACGAGCAGTACTTC.

V usage is TRBV3-1 (or the pseudogene TRBV3-2) and J usage is TRBJ1-4, with 8 bases matching TRBD1. This CDR3 has 14 residues. The V segment lost 5 bases and the J segment 7 bases; nucleotides outside the gene matches: 6. Looked up from germline, CDR1 is LGHDT and CDR2 is YNNKEL (reference sequence). In DNA, the CDR3 is TGTGCCAGCAGCTCCACAGGGGGAGGTGAAAAACTGTTTTTT. It translates to CASSSTGGGEKLFF.

This clone was observed a single time. V is TRBV10-3 and J is TRBJ1-2, with 9 bases identical to TRBD1. The J segment lost 7 bases and the V segment lost 2 bases, leaving 2 bases of the junction unmatched. Germline CDR1 is ENHRY and CDR2 is SYGVKD. The CDR3 is made up of 13 amino acids. For the CDR3, the DNA is TGTGCCATCAGTGAGGGGACAGGGTCTGGCTACACCTTC. Its translation: CAISEGTGSGYTF.

This chain uses TRBV3-1 (or the pseudogene TRBV3-2) with TRBJ1-5, with 10 bases fitting TRBD1. CDR3 length equals 22 residues. The J segment lost 1 base and the V segment lost 3 bases, leaving 21 bases of the junction unmatched. Per germline, CDR1 LGHDT and CDR2 YNNKEL (reference sequence). CDR3 DNA: TGTGCCAGCAGCCAGGAAGACAGGGGGCTCTATTTCACTCCGAAAAGCAATCAGCCCCAGCATTTT. Encoded protein: CASSQEDRGLYFTPKSNQPQHF.

This clone has only one observation. The chain is built from TRBV6-1 and TRBJ2-2; D is unresolved. The CDR3 covers 13 residues. Trimming removed 3 bases at V and 4 bases at J, with 6 bases between. Germline CDR1 is MNHNS and CDR2 is SASEGT. CDR3 amino acids: CASSETGTGELFF. The CDR3 DNA follows: TGTGCCAGCAGTGAGACCGGCACCGGGGAGCTGTTTTTT.

This chain joins TRBV4-1 and TRBJ2-1; 14 positions agree with TRBD2. Germline-derived CDR1 and CDR2 are MGHRA and YSYEKL. With V trimmed by 1 base and J by 8 bases, 10 bases remained unmatched. The CDR3 sequence is 18 residues long. The CDR3 coding sequence is TGCGCCAGCAGCCAAGGGCTATCGGGACTAGCGGGAGCAGATGAGCAGTTCTTC. This codes for CASSQGLSGLAGADEQFF.

The gene calls are TRBV4-1 and TRBJ1-6; weak D call: TRBD1 (5 bases). The V gene lost 0 bases and the J gene lost 3 bases, with 15 bases spanning the gap. Germline assignment: CDR1 MGHRA and CDR2 YSYEKL. This CDR3 contains 18 residues. The CDR3 DNA sequence: TGCGCCAGCAGCCAAGAAGGGCAGGGTCCCAACTATAATTCACCCCTCCACTTT. Residues: CASSQEGQGPNYNSPLHF.

The CDR3 sequence is CASSQTTSGSTDTQYF. CDR3 sequence (DNA): TGTGCCAGCAGCCAAACGACTAGCGGGAGCACAGATACGCAGTATTTT. This chain links TRBV4-2 with TRBJ2-3; the match to TRBD2 covers 10 bases. V lost 2 bases and J lost 0; bases outside the gene matches: 2. The CDR3 has 16 residues. Germline CDR1 LGHNA, CDR2 YNFKEQ.

V usage is TRBV19 and J usage is TRBJ1-2; D unresolved. Germline lookup yields CDR1 LNHDA and CDR2 SQIVND (reference sequence). This CDR3 comprises 17 residues. V was clipped by 4 bases and J by 6 bases, with 24 bases between them. CDR3 sequence reads: CASSKAGLSYPSDGYTF. CDR3 in DNA: TGTGCCAGTAGTAAGGCGGGCCTCTCTTACCCATCTGATGGCTACACCTTC.

The chain uses TRBV9 and TRBJ2-1, with D possibly called TRBD1 or TRBD2 (5 bases each). Trimming removed 4 bases from V and 2 bases from J, with 13 bases in between. The CDR3 has 15 amino acids. The V gene's germline CDR1 is SGDLS and CDR2 YYNGEE. For the CDR3, the DNA is TGTGCCAGCAGCACGGGACCTGCGACCTACAATGAGCAGTTCTTC. This gives the protein CASSTGPATYNEQFF.

This clone occurred once. The V gene is TRBV6-2 or TRBV6-3, the J gene TRBJ2-5, with TRBD1 matching 12 bases. This CDR3 has 17 residues. V lost 6 bases to trimming and J lost 4 bases; unmatched junction nucleotides: 12. Per germline, CDR1 MNHEY and CDR2 SVGEGT. The CDR3 nucleotides are TGTGCCAGCAGCAGGGACAGGGGGCTGTCTGGAAGAGAGACCCAGTACTTC. Its protein is CASSRDRGLSGRETQYF.

V and J are TRBV10-3 and TRBJ2-1; no clear D gene. Trimming stripped 7 bases from V and 1 base from J, with 14 bases between. Germline V gene data show CDR1 as ENHRY and CDR2 as SYGVKD. CDR3 length equals 15 residues. CDR3 coding DNA: TGTGCCATCATCCTCCCGACTCGGTCCTACAATGAGCAGTTCTTC. It translates to CAIILPTRSYNEQFF.

J is TRBJ1-1 and V is TRBV19; D remains unclear. The CDR3 is 15 amino acids. Germline loops: CDR1 LNHDA, CDR2 SQIVND (reference sequence). Trimming left V 3 bases short and J 4 bases short, with 15 bases between. CDR3 loop: CASSITPSSLTEAFF. CDR3 nucleotides: TGTGCCAGTAGTATCACCCCTAGCAGCCTCACTGAAGCTTTCTTT.

This chain connects TRBV13 to TRBJ1-1; D remains ambiguous. The V gene lost 5 bases and the J gene lost 7 bases, with 11 bases spanning the gap. The CDR3 contains 12 residues. The germline gives CDR1 PRHDT, CDR2 FYEKMQ (reference sequence). The CDR3 DNA is TGTGCCAGCAGCAAGTGGAACGGTGAAGCTTTCTTT. Translating gives CASSKWNGEAFF. Full variable domain (missing parts from reference TRBV13 and TRBJ1-1): AAGVIQSPRHLIKEKRETATLKCYPIPRHDTVYWYQQGPGQDPQFLISFYEKMQSDKGSIPDRFSAQQFSDYHSELNMSSLELGDSALYFCASSKWNGEAFFGQGTRLTVV.

V is TRBV21-1 and J is TRBJ2-3. TRBV21-1 is marked as a pseudogene. The CDR3 runs to 14 residues. The CDR3 DNA sequence: TGTGCCAGCAGCAAAGGGGACCCCACAGATACGCAGTATTTT. Amino acid sequence: CASSKGDPTDTQYF.

V and J are TRBV6-5 and TRBJ2-2; TRBD1 might be the D (6 bases). Germline CDR1 is MNHEY and CDR2 is SVGAGI. CDR3 length: 13 residues. Trimming shortened V by 8 bases and J by 5 bases, and 12 bases separated the two germline ends. The CDR3 coding sequence is TGTGCCAGCGGCCTGGGGGCGACCGGGGAGCTGTTTTTT. It specifies CASGLGATGELFF.

This rearrangement joins TRBV5-1 to TRBJ2-3; perhaps TRBD2 as D (6 bases). Trimming left V 4 bases short and J 0 bases short, with 15 bases between. The CDR3 has 16 residues. CDR1 SGHRS and CDR2 YFSETQ come from the germline V gene. CDR3 DNA: TGCGCCAGCAGCCTACAAGCAGGACTAAGCACAGATACGCAGTATTTT. Translation: CASSLQAGLSTDTQYF.

This clone was recorded once. The gene calls are TRBV5-4 and TRBJ1-2, with 8 bases identical to TRBD1. CDR3 length equals 14 residues. With 4 bases clipped from V and 4 bases from J, the junction kept 6 bases outside the gene matches. CDR1 SGHNT and CDR2 YYREEE come from the germline V gene (reference sequence). The CDR3 bases are TGTGCCAGCAGCGTCCGGACAGGGAGCTATGGCTACACCTTC. This gives the protein CASSVRTGSYGYTF.

J is TRBJ2-5 and V is TRBV28; 8 nucleotides line up with TRBD2. There are 18 residues in the CDR3. V lost 2 bases and J lost 5; bases outside the gene matches: 16. Germline lookup yields CDR1 MDHEN and CDR2 SYDVKM. The CDR3 bases are TGTGCCAGCAGTTTAGACGGGAGGGCCGTTTCTTTGCTGGAGACCCAGTACTTC. It encodes CASSLDGRAVSLLETQYF.

The chain uses TRBV10-3 and TRBJ2-7; TRBD1 might be the D (6 bases). This CDR3 region has 15 residues. The ends were cut back, 7 bases at V and 0 bases at J, with 16 bases in the middle. From germline, CDR1 is ENHRY and CDR2 SYGVKD. The CDR3 sequence is CAITREGGSSYEQYF. The CDR3 coding sequence is TGTGCCATCACTAGGGAAGGGGGTAGCTCCTACGAGCAGTACTTC.

The chain combines TRBV6-2 or TRBV6-3 with TRBJ2-1; unclear D gene. CDR3 size: 17 residues. CDR1 is MNHEY and CDR2 is SVGEGT in the germline V gene. Between the trimmed V and J ends, which lost 2 bases and 2 bases, there was a span of 16 bases. The CDR3 protein is CASSYTRVGWTYNEQFF. Here the CDR3 DNA reads TGTGCCAGCAGTTACACCCGAGTGGGTTGGACCTACAATGAGCAGTTCTTC.